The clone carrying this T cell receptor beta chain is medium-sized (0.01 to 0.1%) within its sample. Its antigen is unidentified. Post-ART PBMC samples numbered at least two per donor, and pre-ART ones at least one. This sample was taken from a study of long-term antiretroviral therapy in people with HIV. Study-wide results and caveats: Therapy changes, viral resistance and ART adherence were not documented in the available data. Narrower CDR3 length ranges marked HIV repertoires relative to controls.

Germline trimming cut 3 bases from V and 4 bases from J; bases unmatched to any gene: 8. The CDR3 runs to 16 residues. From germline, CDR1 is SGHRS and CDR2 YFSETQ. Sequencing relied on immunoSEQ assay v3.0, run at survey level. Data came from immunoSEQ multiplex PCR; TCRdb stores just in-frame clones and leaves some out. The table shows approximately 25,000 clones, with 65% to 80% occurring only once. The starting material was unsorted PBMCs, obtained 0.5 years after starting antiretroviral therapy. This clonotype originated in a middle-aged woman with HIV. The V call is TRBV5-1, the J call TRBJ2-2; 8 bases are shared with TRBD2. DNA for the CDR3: TGCGCCAGCAGCTATTCGGGGGGGCGAGGCACCGGGGAGCTGTTTTTT. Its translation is CASSYSGGRGTGELFF.